A selection of T cell receptor beta chains follows, all from one sample in a study of Ad26.COV2.S vaccination and SARS-CoV-2 variants. TCRdb's copy holds only in-frame clones and misses some; the assay was immunoSEQ multiplex PCR. The repertoire includes some 250,000 clones, roughly 90% of them detected once, and 9.5% to 12% sits in the top ten. Sequenced material: peripheral blood, taken in a trial of Ad26.COV2.S vaccine versus placebo. The receptors stem from a person aged 18-60 years who received the Ad26.COV2.S COVID-19 vaccine or a placebo. Each CDR3 is given with its conserved first and last residue. D genes are given only for firm matches. Only part of the rows carry a size: once, few, many, or a class if the clone is expanded.

v_gene	j_gene	d_gene	abundance	CDR3aa	CDR3nt
TRBV7-2	TRBJ2-6	NA	once	CASSLVAGSLVGANVLTF	TGTGCCAGCAGCTTAGTGGCAGGTTCTCTGGTGGGGGCCAACGTCCTGACTTTC
TRBV4-1	TRBJ1-2	NA	NA	CASSQRFLQGSGYTF	TGCGCCAGCAGCCAAAGATTCTTACAGGGTAGTGGCTACACCTTC
TRBV11-2	TRBJ2-3	NA	NA	CASSLVLNSWFYF	TGTGCCAGCAGCTTAGTTTTGAACTCTTGGTTTTATTTT
TRBV6-5	TRBJ2-5	TRBD1	NA	CASIQQGGETQYF	TGTGCCAGCATTCAACAGGGGGGAGAGACCCAGTACTTC
TRBV5-5	TRBJ2-2	TRBD2	NA	CASSSGLVNTGELFF	TGTGCCAGCAGCTCAGGACTAGTTAACACCGGGGAGCTGTTTTTT
TRBV6-5	TRBJ1-4	NA	NA	CASTHWGEGNEKLFF	TGTGCCAGCACCCACTGGGGGGAGGGTAATGAAAAACTGTTTTTT
TRBV7-9	TRBJ1-2	TRBD1	NA	CASSLSTGGNYGYTF	TGTGCCAGCAGCTTATCGACAGGGGGCAACTATGGCTACACCTTC
TRBV4-1	TRBJ2-5	NA	NA	CASSQVGAPPETQYF	TGCGCCAGCAGCCAAGTAGGCGCCCCTCCTGAGACCCAGTACTTC
TRBV7-9	TRBJ1-2	NA	NA	CASSLDRNGYTF	TGTGCCAGCAGCTTAGATAGAAATGGCTACACCTTC
TRBV5-1	TRBJ2-7	TRBD2	few	CASEEGLAGTEQYF	TGCGCCAGCGAGGAAGGTCTAGCGGGAACCGAGCAGTACTTC
TRBV28	TRBJ2-3	NA	NA	CASSLRVADTQYF	TGTGCCAGCAGTTTACGGGTCGCAGATACGCAGTATTTT
TRBV28	TRBJ1-5	NA	once	CASRRQGHSNQPQHF	TGTGCCAGCAGACGCCAGGGACACAGCAATCAGCCCCAGCATTTT
TRBV13	TRBJ2-3	NA	once	CASSIPRASTDTQYF	TGTGCCAGCTCCATACCCAGGGCCAGCACAGATACGCAGTATTTT
TRBV3-1/TRBV3-2	TRBJ1-6	NA	NA	CASSHLQGPNSPLHF	TGTGCCAGCAGCCACCTCCAGGGCCCCAATTCACCCCTCCACTTT
TRBV4-1	TRBJ1-2	NA	NA	CASSQLPPTLTINYGYTF	TGCGCCAGCAGCCAGTTACCTCCCACCCTCACAATTAACTATGGCTACACCTTC
TRBV2	TRBJ2-1	NA	NA	CASTPDISSYNEQFF	TGTGCCAGCACCCCGGACATTAGCTCCTACAATGAGCAGTTCTTC
TRBV5-1	TRBJ1-1	TRBD1	NA	CASSFTGDTEAFF	TGCGCCAGCAGCTTTACAGGGGACACTGAAGCTTTCTTT
TRBV3-1/TRBV3-2	TRBJ1-3	NA	once	CASSQEGTTIYF	TGTGCCAGCAGCCAAGAGGGGACCACCATATATTTT
TRBV2	TRBJ2-7	NA	NA	CASSLRGSYEQYF	TGTGCCAGCAGTCTTAGGGGGTCCTACGAGCAGTACTTC
TRBV9	TRBJ2-7	TRBD2	NA	CASSVGTSGYEQYF	TGTGCCAGCAGCGTAGGGACTAGCGGCTACGAGCAGTACTTC
TRBV5-1	TRBJ2-1	NA	NA	CASSSLRNEQFF	TGCGCCAGCAGCTCTCTGAGGAATGAGCAGTTCTTC
TRBV7-9	TRBJ1-3	NA	NA	CASSLAGAGNTIYF	TGTGCCAGCAGCTTAGCGGGGGCTGGAAACACCATATATTTT
TRBV19	TRBJ2-1	NA	once	CASKDEQFF	TGTGCCAGTAAAGATGAGCAGTTCTTC
TRBV4-2	TRBJ1-1	NA	NA	CASSQGGIMNTEAFF	TGTGCCAGCAGCCAGGGCGGTATCATGAACACTGAAGCTTTCTTT
TRBV5-1	TRBJ2-1	TRBD2	NA	CASSLGVGGVNEQFF	TGCGCCAGCAGCTTGGGAGTCGGGGGGGTCAATGAGCAGTTCTTC
TRBV2	TRBJ2-1	NA	NA	CASSVSAISYNEQFF	TGTGCCAGCAGTGTGAGCGCTATCTCCTACAATGAGCAGTTCTTC
TRBV7-3	TRBJ2-3	NA	once	CASSLGSPPDTQYF	TGTGCCAGCAGCTTAGGGAGTCCCCCAGATACGCAGTATTTT
TRBV24-1	TRBJ1-5	NA	once	CATSDAGPQDSNQPQHF	TGTGCCACCAGTGATGCGGGACCTCAAGATAGCAATCAGCCCCAGCATTTT
TRBV3-1/TRBV3-2	TRBJ2-5	NA	NA	CASTLERGFQETQYF	TGTGCCAGCACGCTAGAAAGGGGCTTCCAAGAGACCCAGTACTTC
TRBV7-9	TRBJ1-6	TRBD1	NA	CASSVAPGTGKYNSPLHF	TGTGCCAGCAGCGTCGCACCAGGGACAGGGAAATATAATTCACCCCTCCACTTT
TRBV7-9	TRBJ2-3	NA	NA	CASSPLGDKLTDTQYF	TGTGCCAGCAGTCCTCTTGGGGACAAACTCACAGATACGCAGTATTTT
TRBV2	TRBJ1-1	NA	NA	CASSRSGGLDTEAFF	TGTGCCAGCAGCCGATCCGGGGGGCTGGACACTGAAGCTTTCTTT
TRBV16	TRBJ1-4	NA	once	CASTTTPGPNEKLFF	TGTGCCAGCACCACCACCCCCGGACCCAATGAAAAACTGTTTTTT
TRBV28	TRBJ2-7	TRBD2	NA	CASSLIRAGDEQYF	TGTGCCAGCAGTTTAATCAGGGCGGGGGACGAGCAGTACTTC
TRBV18	TRBJ1-5	NA	NA	CASSGTRNQPQHF	TGTGCCAGCTCAGGGACACGTAATCAGCCCCAGCATTTT
TRBV18	TRBJ1-6	NA	NA	CASSPGEGNSPLHF	TGTGCCAGCTCGCCAGGGGAAGGGAATTCACCCCTCCACTTT
TRBV5-1	TRBJ1-5	NA	few	CASSPGEDRPENSNQPQHF	TGCGCCAGCAGCCCGGGGGAAGACAGGCCTGAAAATAGCAATCAGCCCCAGCATTTT